This T cell receptor beta chain was observed in a study of cytomegalovirus exposure and HLA in healthy donors. Study outcomes and limitations: High sensitivity and specificity were reportedly achieved when the classifier diagnosed cytomegalovirus status.

As for this clone: Its antigen is undetermined.

Here immunoSEQ multiplex PCR was the method, and the copy in TCRdb shows in-frame clones only, minus some. The sample holds roughly 150,000 clones, 85% to 90% seen once. The CDR3 totals 14 residues. Trimming took off 3 bases at V and 8 bases at J, with 19 bases between the two ends. Germline assignment: CDR1 GTSNPN and CDR2 SVGIG (reference sequence). The sequenced sample consisted of PBMCs. This sequence was found in a woman under 30 in good health and CMV-seropositive. The J gene is TRBJ1-2, the V gene TRBV30, with D perhaps matching TRBD1 (5 bases). CDR3 in amino acids: CAWSLGDWRGGYTF. The CDR3 coding sequence is TGTGCCTGGAGCCTGGGGGATTGGAGGGGCGGCTACACCTTC.